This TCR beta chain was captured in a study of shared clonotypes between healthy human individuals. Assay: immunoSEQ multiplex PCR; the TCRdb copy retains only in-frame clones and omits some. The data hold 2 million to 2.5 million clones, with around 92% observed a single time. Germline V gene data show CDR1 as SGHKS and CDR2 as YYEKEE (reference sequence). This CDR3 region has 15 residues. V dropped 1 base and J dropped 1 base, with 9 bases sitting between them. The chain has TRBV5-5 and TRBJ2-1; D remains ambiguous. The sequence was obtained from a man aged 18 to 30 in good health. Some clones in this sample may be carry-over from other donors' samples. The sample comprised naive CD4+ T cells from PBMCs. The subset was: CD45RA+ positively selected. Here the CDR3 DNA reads TGTGCCAGCAGCTTGCAAGGGAATTCCTACAATGAGCAGTTCTTC. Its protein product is CASSLQGNSYNEQFF.